A selection of T cell receptor beta chains follows, all from one sample in a study of identical twins. TCRdb called the 5' RACE reads again in MiXCR, with one record for every CDR3 protein. Counted here are hundreds of thousands of distinct CDR3 sequences, approximately 6.1% occurring once; the ten biggest clones make up 1.5% to 2%. Sequencing was performed on naive T cells sorted from blood. These receptors all come from a man between 18 and 29 years old in good health. Both conserved end residues are part of each CDR3. Fields, in order: J gene, clone size, V gene, D gene, CDR3 DNA, CDR3 protein. A D gene is named only where the DNA matches it firmly. The size field is filled for only some rows; it gives once, few, many or a size class.

TRBJ1-5 few TRBV10-2 - TGCGCCAGCAGTGTAGGGGACAATCAGCCCCAGCATTTT CASSVGDNQPQHF
TRBJ2-7 few TRBV18 - TGTGCCAGCTCACCACGACTCTCCTCCTACGAGCAGTACTTC CASSPRLSSYEQYF
TRBJ2-2 many TRBV21-1 - TGTGCCAGCAGCAAATCTTTATCGCGTTTTGCGATCACCGGGGAGCTGTTTTTT CASSKSLSRFAITGELFF
TRBJ2-3 - TRBV24-1 - TGTGCCACCAGTGATTTGCGGGTCGGCGCTAGCACAGATACGCAGTATTTT CATSDLRVGASTDTQYF
TRBJ1-4 - TRBV7-9 - TGTGCCAGCAGCCGGCCTGGCCAGGTCAGAGGGGAAAAACTGTTTTTT CASSRPGQVRGEKLFF
TRBJ2-2 many TRBV15 - TGTGCCACCAGCAGGGAAACAGGGAACACCGGGGAGCTGTTTTTT CATSRETGNTGELFF
TRBJ2-4 many TRBV28 TRBD1 TGTGCCAGCCTACCGACAGGGGGGGAAAACATTCAGTACTTC CASLPTGGENIQYF
TRBJ1-1 many TRBV10-3 - TGTGCCATCATGGGGGTAGGCGCTGAAGCTTTCTTT CAIMGVGAEAFF
TRBJ1-3 few TRBV10-3 - TGTGCCATCAGTAAGACAGTAGAGGGAAACACCATATATTTT CAISKTVEGNTIYF
TRBJ2-7 many TRBV5-1 - TGCGCCAGCCGAGAACAGGGCCGGGCCTCCTACGAGCAGTACTTC CASREQGRASYEQYF
TRBJ2-1 - TRBV6-1 TRBD2 TGTGCCAGCACCGAAAGACTAGCGGGAGTGGATGAGCAGTTCTTC CASTERLAGVDEQFF
TRBJ2-1 - TRBV14 - TGTGCCAGCAGCCAAGAGAGGCGCCTAGCGCTCGAGCAGTTCTTC CASSQERRLALEQFF
TRBJ2-3 many TRBV29-1 - TGCAGCGTTGTTGCGGCTACAGATACGCAGTATTTT CSVVAATDTQYF
TRBJ2-1 many TRBV11-1 - TGTGCCAGCAGCGGTACAGGTGGAGCTAGCGTCTCCTACAATGAGCAGTTCTTC CASSGTGGASVSYNEQFF
TRBJ2-2 few TRBV19 - TGTGCCAGTAGTATAGGCCTAGCACGGAACACCGGGGAGCTGTTTTTT CASSIGLARNTGELFF
TRBJ2-1 many TRBV5-1 - TGCGCCAGCAGCTCGATAAATGGGGGATTGAATGAGCAGTTCTTC CASSSINGGLNEQFF
TRBJ2-7 many TRBV25-1 - TGTGCCAGCAAAGGATACTACGAGCAGTACTTC CASKGYYEQYF
TRBJ2-1 many TRBV30 TRBD2 TGTGCCTGGAGTGGGCCGGGACTAGCGGGAAGGAATGAGCAGTTCTTC CAWSGPGLAGRNEQFF
TRBJ1-1 many TRBV6-1 - TGTGCCAGCAGATCGGGACTCGGTATGGGAGCTTTCTTT CASRSGLGMGAFF
TRBJ2-1 many TRBV20-1 TRBD2 TGCAGTGCTAGGGGCGGGACTAGCGGGAGGCGATTCAATGAGCAGTTCTTC CSARGGTSGRRFNEQFF
TRBJ2-7 many TRBV20-1 TRBD2 TGCAGTGCTCCGAGATGGGGGAGGGCCAACGAGCAGTACTTC CSAPRWGRANEQYF
TRBJ2-5 few TRBV11-3 - TGTGCCAGCGGACAGAGACTTCAAGAGACCCAGTACTTC CASGQRLQETQYF
TRBJ2-2 - TRBV7-2 - TGTGCCAGCAGCCACGGGATAGACGGGGAGCTGTTTTTT CASSHGIDGELFF
TRBJ2-1 many TRBV7-6 - TGTGCCAGCAGCTTAAGTAGGAATGAGCAGTTCTTC CASSLSRNEQFF
TRBJ2-7 few TRBV4-2 TRBD2 TGTGCCAGCAGCCCCCGAAATGTCGGCGACAGGAGGACTAGCGGCCAATTATACGAGCAGTACTTC CASSPRNVGDRRTSGQLYEQYF
TRBJ1-6 - TRBV18 - TGTGCCAGCTCACCAGGCGGGAGGAATTCACCCCTCCACTTT CASSPGGRNSPLHF
TRBJ2-5 many TRBV12-3/TRBV12-4 - TGTGCCAGCAGTATGGGACACCGCCCTTCGCAAGAGACCCAGTACTTC CASSMGHRPSQETQYF
TRBJ2-1 many TRBV7-8 TRBD2 TGTGCCAGCAGCCCTAAACGGCTAGCGGGAGGGAGGGATGAGCAGTTCTTC CASSPKRLAGGRDEQFF
TRBJ1-2 few TRBV12-3/TRBV12-4 - TGTGCCAGCAGTCCAGGGCTATACTATGGCTACACCTTC CASSPGLYYGYTF
TRBJ1-4 few TRBV29-1 TRBD1 TGCAGCGCCAGTCACAGGGGGACTAATGAAAAACTGTTTTTT CSASHRGTNEKLFF
TRBJ2-5 once TRBV20-1 - TGCATTGCTCCTTTACTGGGGATGTGGCAAGAGACCCAGTACTTC CIAPLLGMWQETQYF
TRBJ2-7 many TRBV12-3/TRBV12-4 - TGTGCCAGCAGTTTTACTCGCCACGAGCAGTACTTC CASSFTRHEQYF
TRBJ1-2 - TRBV19 - TGTGCCAGTAGTTACTTATCCTTCCGGGACGCCAATGGCTACACCTTC CASSYLSFRDANGYTF
TRBJ1-1 few TRBV4-3 - TGCGCCAGCAGCCAAGATAGTGCCGCTGAAGCTTTCTTT CASSQDSAAEAFF
TRBJ2-1 many TRBV7-9 - TGTGCCAGCAGCTTAGTCCAAACTGGATCTGAGCAGTTCTTC CASSLVQTGSEQFF
TRBJ1-2 many TRBV7-2 - TGTGCCAGCAGCTTTCCTGGCAACTTAAGAGGCTACACCTTC CASSFPGNLRGYTF
TRBJ2-2 - TRBV6-1 TRBD2 TGTGCCAGCAGCAACCCTAGCGGGGTTAACACCGGGGAGCTGTTTTTT CASSNPSGVNTGELFF
TRBJ2-1 few TRBV29-1 TRBD2 TGCAGCGTTGTTCTAGCGGGAGGGGTTTTCTCCTACAATGAGCAGTTCTTC CSVVLAGGVFSYNEQFF
TRBJ2-5 few TRBV15 TRBD2 TGTGCCACCAGCAGATCTAGCGGGAGCATCTCCCAAGAGACCCAGTACTTC CATSRSSGSISQETQYF
TRBJ2-7 many TRBV7-9 TRBD2 TGTGCCAGCGGGCGGGAGACGTACGAGCAGTACTTC CASGRETYEQYF
TRBJ2-7 many TRBV20-1 - TGCAGTGCTAGTAGATCGGACAGCTCCTACGAGCAGTACTTC CSASRSDSSYEQYF
TRBJ1-6 few TRBV6-1 TRBD1 TGTGCCAGCACCCCCGGGACAGATTTTTCCTCACCCCTCCACTTT CASTPGTDFSSPLHF
TRBJ1-1 many TRBV5-1 - TGCGCCAGCAGCCCACGGTCCCAAGAAGCTTTCTTT CASSPRSQEAFF
TRBJ1-6 many TRBV5-1 - TGCGCCAGCAGCTTGGAAGGGGATCCACCCCTCCACTTT CASSLEGDPPLHF
TRBJ1-1 many TRBV10-3 - TGTGCCATCAGTGAAGGTTCGGTCACTGAAGCTTTCTTT CAISEGSVTEAFF
TRBJ2-1 - TRBV29-1 - TGCAGCGTCGAGACTGCTAGCTCGACCTACAATGAGCAGTTCTTC CSVETASSTYNEQFF
TRBJ1-6 - TRBV4-1 TRBD1 TGCGCCAGCAGCCCCCCGATGGACGGACAGGCAAATAATTCACCCCTCCACTTT CASSPPMDGQANNSPLHF
TRBJ2-1 many TRBV18 - TGTGCCAGCTCACCGGATGAGCAGTTCTTC CASSPDEQFF